This T cell receptor beta chain was sequenced during a study of OX40 agonist ivuxolimab in advanced cancers. Study summary: Prior therapy, whether anti-PD-1, anti-PD-L1 or anti-CTLA-4, was allowed, and approximately 40% had some. Partial responses were achieved by three patients, of whom one had hepatocellular carcinoma and two had cutaneous melanoma.

Produced via immunoSEQ multiplex PCR; TCRdb's table is partial and in-frame only. This sample yields tens of thousands of clones, of which roughly four fifths are seen a single time; around 15% belongs to the top ten. The CDR3 is made up of 16 amino acids. The germline V and J ends were trimmed by 3 bases and 0 bases, with 15 bases remaining between them. The germline V gene encodes CDR1 SGDLS and CDR2 YYNGEE. This sequence was found in an adult with an advanced solid tumor such as melanoma, head and neck, liver or kidney cancer. The sequences come from CD4+ or CD8+ T cells sorted from blood, collected in a trial of the OX40 agonist ivuxolimab. The V gene is TRBV9, the J gene TRBJ1-1, with D possibly matching TRBD1 (5 bases). CDR3 sequence: CASSGNLDTLNTEAFF. CDR3 coding DNA: TGTGCCAGCAGCGGAAACCTGGACACGTTGAACACTGAAGCTTTCTTT.